This is a list of T cell receptor beta chains from one sample in a study of T cells in Graves' hyperthyroidism and ophthalmopathy. TCRdb independently ran MiXCR on the multiplex PCR reads; one entry per CDR3 protein. The sample includes approximately 610,000 distinct CDR3 sequences, roughly 14% of them seen just once. The source material was blood. These TCRs come from a woman aged 35 to 49 with Graves' ophthalmopathy. Each CDR3 is given with its conserved first and last residue. The D gene is left open where the match is weak. For some rows the clone size is stated as once, few or many, or as a class when expanded; others skip it.

d_call: TRBD2; clone_size: many; v_call: TRBV5-1; j_call: TRBJ2-4; cdr3_aa: CASSQLASNLKNIQYF; cdr3_nt: TGCGCCAGCAGCCAACTAGCGTCGAATCTCAAAAACATTCAGTACTTC
d_call: TRBD1; clone_size: few; v_call: TRBV19; j_call: TRBJ2-7; cdr3_aa: CASSPRQGASLEQYF; cdr3_nt: TGTGCCAGTAGTCCACGACAGGGAGCTTCTTTAGAGCAGTACTTC
d_call: -; clone_size: few; v_call: TRBV30; j_call: TRBJ2-7; cdr3_aa: CAWSAAGWEQYF; cdr3_nt: TGTGCCTGGAGCGCCGCAGGGTGGGAGCAGTACTTC
d_call: TRBD2; clone_size: many; v_call: TRBV28; j_call: TRBJ2-4; cdr3_aa: CASSPSGRRKYF; cdr3_nt: TGTGCCAGCAGCCCGAGCGGGAGGAGGAAGTACTTC
d_call: TRBD1; clone_size: many; v_call: TRBV27; j_call: TRBJ2-7; cdr3_aa: CASSKPTGGSNEQYF; cdr3_nt: TGTGCCAGCAGCAAACCGACAGGGGGGTCGAACGAGCAGTACTTC
d_call: -; clone_size: many; v_call: TRBV20-1; j_call: TRBJ1-1; cdr3_aa: CSASSVTLNTEAFF; cdr3_nt: TGCAGTGCATCCTCCGTGACGCTGAACACTGAAGCTTTCTTT
d_call: -; clone_size: many; v_call: TRBV28; j_call: TRBJ2-7; cdr3_aa: CASERAGGHLYEQYF; cdr3_nt: TGTGCCAGCGAACGGGCTGGGGGACACTTGTACGAGCAGTACTTC
d_call: -; clone_size: many; v_call: TRBV6-5; j_call: TRBJ2-3; cdr3_aa: CASSFGGDGTQYF; cdr3_nt: TGTGCCAGCAGTTTCGGAGGGGACGGTACGCAGTATTTT
d_call: -; clone_size: few; v_call: TRBV9; j_call: TRBJ1-3; cdr3_aa: CASSGTALSGNTIYF; cdr3_nt: TGTGCCAGCAGCGGCACAGCCCTCTCTGGAAACACCATATATTTT
d_call: TRBD1; clone_size: many; v_call: TRBV28; j_call: TRBJ2-7; cdr3_aa: CASSAGGLYEQYF; cdr3_nt: TGTGCCAGCAGTGCAGGGGGCCTCTACGAGCAGTACTTC
d_call: -; clone_size: many; v_call: TRBV28; j_call: TRBJ2-7; cdr3_aa: CASLPWGVSPSYEQYF; cdr3_nt: TGTGCCAGCCTCCCCTGGGGGGTCTCCCCATCCTACGAGCAGTACTTC
d_call: TRBD2; clone_size: few; v_call: TRBV5-1; j_call: TRBJ2-5; cdr3_aa: CASRASGRETQYF; cdr3_nt: TGCGCCAGCAGGGCTAGCGGGAGAGAGACCCAGTACTTC
d_call: TRBD2; clone_size: many; v_call: TRBV5-1; j_call: TRBJ2-7; cdr3_aa: CASSDGTSGRAYEQYF; cdr3_nt: TGCGCCAGCAGCGACGGGACTAGCGGGAGGGCCTACGAGCAGTACTTC
d_call: TRBD1; clone_size: -; v_call: TRBV7-2; j_call: TRBJ1-5; cdr3_aa: CASSSMDRGVQPQHF; cdr3_nt: TGTGCCAGCAGCTCCATGGACAGGGGGGTTCAGCCCCAGCATTTT
d_call: -; clone_size: few; v_call: TRBV30; j_call: TRBJ1-1; cdr3_aa: CACEPPNFIEAFF; cdr3_nt: TGTGCCTGCGAACCCCCAAACTTTATCGAAGCTTTCTTT